These 24 T cell receptor beta chains were sequenced from one sample in a study of siplizumab effects on memory and regulatory T cells. TCRdb's copy holds only in-frame clones and misses some; the assay was immunoSEQ multiplex PCR. Of over 100,000 clones listed, about 94% are singletons. The sample was Tregs sorted from blood. Source of these receptors: a human donor in good health.

The chain uses TRBV28 and TRBJ2-7, with TRBD1 matching 10 bases. The CDR3 totals 16 residues. Looked up from germline, CDR1 is MDHEN and CDR2 is SYDVKM. V was clipped by 7 bases and J by 0 bases; unmatched bases: 9. The CDR3 region is CASTETGQGSSYEQYF. CDR3 coding DNA: TGTGCCAGCACCGAAACGGGACAGGGGAGCTCCTACGAGCAGTACTTC.

The chain joins TRBV30 to TRBJ2-2; TRBD1 aligns across 10 bases. This CDR3 comprises 15 residues. Germline loops: CDR1 GTSNPN, CDR2 SVGIG (reference sequence). The V segment lost 0 bases and the J segment 3 bases; nucleotides outside the gene matches: 1. The CDR3 protein is CAWSVTGGYTGELFF. The DNA for the CDR3 is TGTGCCTGGAGTGTGACAGGGGGCTACACCGGGGAGCTGTTTTTT.

This chain connects TRBV7-3 to TRBJ2-2; the D is unclear. V was cut by 4 bases and J by 7 bases, with 10 bases left in between. Per germline, CDR1 SGHTA and CDR2 FQGTGA. The CDR3 is 13 amino acids. The CDR3 loop is CASSSDILGELFF. The CDR3 DNA follows: TGTGCCAGCAGCTCCGACATTCTCGGGGAGCTGTTTTTT.

The chain carries TRBV7-9 and TRBJ1-1, with D perhaps TRBD1 (6 bases). V gave up 2 bases and J gave up 5 bases, with 15 bases separating them. The CDR3 has 15 residues. Germline CDR1 reads SEHNR; CDR2 reads FQNEAQ (reference sequence). CDR3 sequence reads: CASSLRRGVDTEAFF. CDR3 nucleotides: TGTGCCAGCAGCTTACGAAGGGGGGTAGATACTGAAGCTTTCTTT.

The rearrangement joins TRBV7-8 to TRBJ2-5; perhaps TRBD2 as D (5 bases). The last part of the DNA fits TRBJ2-7 better; the J call may be wrong. The CDR3 contains 15 residues. Germline V CDR1 and CDR2: SGHVS, FQNEAQ. CDR3 bases: TGTGCCAGCAGCTTACAGTCTAGCAGCTCCTACGAGCAGTACTTC. Its translation is CASSLQSSSSYEQYF.

V and J are TRBV19 and TRBJ2-5, with D perhaps given as TRBD1 or TRBD2 (5 bases each). The CDR3 consists of 13 residues. The germline gives CDR1 LNHDA, CDR2 SQIVND (reference sequence). V was cut by 9 bases and J by 4 bases, with 15 bases left in between. The CDR3, as DNA: TGTGCCAGCGCCAAAACGAGGGGAGAGACCCAGTACTTC. As protein: CASAKTRGETQYF.

This clone was seen more than once but under ten times. This rearrangement joins TRBV7-9 to TRBJ1-1; 7 nucleotides agree with TRBD1. The CDR3 is 15 residues long. CDR1 is SEHNR, CDR2 FQNEAQ, per germline (reference sequence). J gave up 6 bases and V 5 bases, and 12 bases lay outside the gene matches. The CDR3 sequence: CASSGRQGGGSEAFF. Written as DNA, the CDR3 is TGTGCCAGCAGCGGTAGACAGGGTGGCGGCTCTGAAGCTTTCTTT.

The genes are TRBV4-1 and TRBJ2-3; D not certain. The V gene's germline CDR1 is MGHRA and CDR2 YSYEKL. The CDR3 contains 15 residues. Trimming removed 4 bases from V and 0 bases from J, with 11 bases in between. CDR3 amino acids: CASSLLGVSTDTQYF. Written as DNA, the CDR3 is TGCGCCAGCAGCCTCCTAGGCGTCAGCACAGATACGCAGTATTTT.

The genes are TRBV7-6 and TRBJ1-3; 7 nucleotides align to TRBD1. The V segment lost 2 bases and the J segment 4 bases; nucleotides outside the gene matches: 5. Per germline, CDR1 SGHVS and CDR2 FNYEAQ. The length of the CDR3 is 15 residues. CDR3 in amino acids: CASSLYRGDGNTIYF. The CDR3 DNA follows: TGTGCCAGCAGCTTATACAGGGGCGACGGAAACACCATATATTTT.

The chain has TRBV6-1 and TRBJ2-7, with D perhaps given as TRBD1 or TRBD2 (6 bases each). Trimming took off 3 bases at V and 6 bases at J, with 15 bases between the two ends. The CDR3 totals 14 residues. Germline assignment: CDR1 MNHNS and CDR2 SASEGT. CDR3 DNA sequence: TGTGCCAGCAGTGATACAGGGAGGACTTTCGAGCAGTACTTC. Translated: CASSDTGRTFEQYF.

This clone was counted once. The V and J genes are TRBV7-9 and TRBJ2-7, with D perhaps matching TRBD2 (5 bases). Germline V CDR1 and CDR2: SEHNR, FQNEAQ (reference sequence). CDR3 length: 15 residues. V lost 0 bases and J 2 bases, leaving 11 bases between the germline ends. CDR3 sequence (DNA): TGTGCCAGCAGCTTAGCGGAGGCGTTCACCTACGAGCAGTACTTC. Translation gives CASSLAEAFTYEQYF.

This clone was picked up one time. Here the CDR3 DNA reads TGTGCCAGCAGTATATCGAGACCCTATAATTCACCCCTCCACTTT. Translating it yields CASSISRPYNSPLHF. The chain has TRBV2 and TRBJ1-6; the D is unclear. Germline V gives CDR1 SNHLY, CDR2 FYNNEI. The CDR3 has 15 amino acids. Trimming shortened V by 5 bases and J by 2 bases, and 10 bases separated the two germline ends.

The chain's CDR3 is CSVEDQGSSGANVLTF. The CDR3 region has the DNA TGCAGCGTTGAAGACCAGGGGAGCTCTGGGGCCAACGTCCTGACTTTC. This chain connects TRBV29-1 to TRBJ2-6; perhaps TRBD1 as D (6 bases). This CDR3 is built from 16 residues. Germline V CDR1 and CDR2: SQVTM, ANQGSEA. V gave up 0 bases and J gave up 0 bases, with 9 bases separating them.

V gene TRBV6-6 combines with J gene TRBJ2-7, with 12 bases aligning to TRBD1. The germline V gene has CDR1 MNHNY and CDR2 SVGAGI (reference sequence). The CDR3 runs 14 residues. With V trimmed by 2 bases and J by 7 bases, 3 bases remained unmatched. CDR3 residues: CASSYGTGGGEQYF. The CDR3 DNA sequence: TGTGCCAGCAGTTACGGGACAGGGGGCGGAGAGCAGTACTTC.

The chain employs TRBV5-1 and TRBJ1-4; D unclear. Looked up from germline, CDR1 is SGHRS and CDR2 is YFSETQ. The CDR3 runs to 12 residues. V lost 5 bases and J 12 bases, leaving 14 bases between the germline ends. The CDR3 is CASRLRVGELFF. The CDR3 nucleotides read TGCGCCAGCAGGTTAAGGGTCGGTGAACTGTTTTTT.

This clone was seen only a few times. This chain joins TRBV18 and TRBJ1-2, with D maybe TRBD1 (6 bases). There are 14 residues in the CDR3. Germline CDR1 and CDR2: KGHSH and LQKENI. The ends were cut back, 3 bases at V and 6 bases at J, with 14 bases in the middle. CDR3 sequence reads: CASSPRQDHDGYTF. In nucleotides, the CDR3 is TGTGCCAGCTCACCGCGACAGGATCATGATGGCTACACCTTC.

V and J are TRBV21-1 and TRBJ2-1; the tabulated D call, TRBD2, remains unverified against the DNA. TRBV21-1 is noted as a pseudogene. The CDR3 runs to 16 residues. CDR3 coding DNA: TGTGCCAGCAGCAAAGCTAGCGGGAGGGCCGGCAATGAGCAGTTCTTC. It translates to CASSKASGRAGNEQFF.

The chain is built from TRBV11-2 and TRBJ1-2; D gene ambiguous. There are 14 residues in the CDR3. V gave up 0 bases and J gave up 4 bases, with 9 bases separating them. The V gene's germline CDR1 is SGHAT and CDR2 FQNNGV. CDR3 DNA sequence: TGTGCCAGCAGCTTAGAACCAGCGAGCTATGGCTACACCTTC. This sequence encodes CASSLEPASYGYTF.

The chain employs TRBV5-1 and TRBJ2-7, with D possibly matching TRBD1 (6 bases). The germline V and J ends were trimmed by 4 bases and 2 bases, with 16 bases remaining between them. The CDR3 spans 15 residues. The V gene's germline CDR1 is SGHRS and CDR2 YFSETQ. CDR3 DNA sequence: TGCGCCAGCAGCCCAAGGGGGAGTTCAACCTACGAGCAGTACTTC. It specifies CASSPRGSSTYEQYF.

J is TRBJ2-1 and V is TRBV7-3; the D gene is possibly TRBD2 (5 bases). CDR1 and CDR2 from the germline V gene are SGHTA and FQGTGA. The CDR3 has 17 residues. V gave up 5 bases and J gave up 0 bases, with 17 bases separating them. This chain's CDR3 is CASSPEGLPSSYNEQFF. The CDR3 DNA follows: TGTGCCAGCAGCCCTGAAGGACTCCCGAGCTCCTACAATGAGCAGTTCTTC.

In its sample, this clone was seen once. The chain has TRBV7-2 and TRBJ2-7; unclear D gene. Germline CDR1 and CDR2: SGHTA and FQGNSA. Trimming cost V 2 bases and J 3 bases, with 8 bases left between them. This CDR3 has 13 amino acids. As DNA, the CDR3 is TGTGCCAGCAGCTTACAGGCCTACTACGAGCAGTACTTC. This gives the protein CASSLQAYYEQYF.

Relative to its sample, this clone is medium-sized. The V call is TRBV15, the J call TRBJ1-1; D gene ambiguous. The germline gives CDR1 LNHNV, CDR2 YYDKDF (reference sequence). The CDR3 has 17 amino acids. V was pared by 0 bases and J by 1 base, with 15 bases between. The CDR3 here is CATSRDFWSGKNTEAFF. For the CDR3, the DNA is TGTGCCACCAGCAGAGATTTTTGGTCGGGAAAGAACACTGAAGCTTTCTTT. The variable domain in full, completed from reference TRBV15 and TRBJ1-1, reads DAMVIQNPRYQVTQFGKPVTLSCSQTLNHNVMYWYQQKSSQAPKLLFHYYDKDFNNEADTPDNFQSRRPNTSFCFLDIRSPGLGDTAMYLCATSRDFWSGKNTEAFFGQGTRLTVV.

This chain uses TRBV30 with TRBJ1-2; no clear D. V was cut by 0 bases and J by 4 bases, with 6 bases left in between. CDR1 GTSNPN and CDR2 SVGIG come from the germline V gene (reference sequence). The CDR3 runs to 12 residues. In nucleotides, the CDR3 is TGTGCCTGGAGTGTACTGCCCTATGGCTACACCTTC. Amino acids: CAWSVLPYGYTF.

The chain uses TRBV5-6 and TRBJ2-3; D gene unclear. V was clipped by 4 bases and J by 2 bases, with 17 bases between them. The CDR3 contains 16 residues. Per germline, CDR1 SGHDT and CDR2 YYEEEE. CDR3 DNA sequence: TGTGCCAGCAGCCAGGCCCGCAGCCTGTACACAGATACGCAGTATTTT. Protein: CASSQARSLYTDTQYF.